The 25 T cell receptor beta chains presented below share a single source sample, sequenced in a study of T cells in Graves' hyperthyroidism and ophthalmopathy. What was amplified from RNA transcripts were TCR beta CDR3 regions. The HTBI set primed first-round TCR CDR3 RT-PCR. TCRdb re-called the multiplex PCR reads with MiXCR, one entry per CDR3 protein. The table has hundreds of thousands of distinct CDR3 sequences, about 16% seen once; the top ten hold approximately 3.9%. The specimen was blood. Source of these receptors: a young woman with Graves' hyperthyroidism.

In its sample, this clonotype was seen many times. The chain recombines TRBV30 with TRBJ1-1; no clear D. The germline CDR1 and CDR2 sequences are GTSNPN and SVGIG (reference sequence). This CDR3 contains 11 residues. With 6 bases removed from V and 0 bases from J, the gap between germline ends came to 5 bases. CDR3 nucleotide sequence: TGTGCCTGCGCTCTGAACACTGAAGCTTTCTTT. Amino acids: CACALNTEAFF. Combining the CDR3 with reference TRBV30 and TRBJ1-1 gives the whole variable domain SQTIHQWPATLVQPVGSPLSLECTVEGTSNPNLYWYRQAAGRGLQLLFYSVGIGQISSEVPQNLSASRPQDRQFILSSKKLLLSDSGFYLCACALNTEAFFGQGTRLTVV.

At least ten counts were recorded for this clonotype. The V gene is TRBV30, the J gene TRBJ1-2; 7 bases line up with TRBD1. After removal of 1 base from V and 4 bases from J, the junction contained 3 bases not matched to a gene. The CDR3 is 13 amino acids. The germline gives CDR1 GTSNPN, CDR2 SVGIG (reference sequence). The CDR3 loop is CAWSAGTAYGYTF. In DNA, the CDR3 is TGTGCCTGGAGTGCGGGGACAGCCTATGGCTACACCTTC.

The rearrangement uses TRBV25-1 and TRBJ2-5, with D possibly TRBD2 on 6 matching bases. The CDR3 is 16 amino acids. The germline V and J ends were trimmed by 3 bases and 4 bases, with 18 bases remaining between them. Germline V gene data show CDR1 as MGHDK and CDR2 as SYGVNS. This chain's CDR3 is CASSDGSRGTLETQYF. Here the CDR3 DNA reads TGTGCCAGCAGTGATGGGTCGCGGGGAACCCTAGAGACCCAGTACTTC.

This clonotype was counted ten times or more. The CDR3 DNA sequence: TGTGCCACTCACAGGGTCGCGGGCTCCTACAATGAGCAGTTCTTC. Its translation: CATHRVAGSYNEQFF. The gene calls are TRBV6-2 or TRBV6-3 and TRBJ2-1; D possibly corresponds to TRBD1 (6 bases). Trimming pared 10 bases from V and 0 bases from J, leaving 16 bases between. Germline V CDR1 and CDR2: MNHEY, SVGEGT. There are 15 residues in the CDR3.

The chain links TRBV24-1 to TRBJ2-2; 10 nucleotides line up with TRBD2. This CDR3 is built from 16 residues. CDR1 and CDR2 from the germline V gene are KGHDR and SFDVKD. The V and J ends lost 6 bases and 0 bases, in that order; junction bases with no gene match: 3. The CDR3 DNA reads TGTGCCACCAGTACGCTAGCGGGAGCGAACACCGGGGAGCTGTTTTTT. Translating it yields CATSTLAGANTGELFF.

In DNA, the CDR3 is TGCGCCAGCAGCCAAACGACACTAGCGCCAGGGTACGAGCAGTACTTC. Amino acids: CASSQTTLAPGYEQYF. This chain uses TRBV4-1 with TRBJ2-7; TRBD2 matches at 7 bases. J was trimmed by 4 bases and V by 2 bases; bases with no gene match: 11. Germline values: CDR1 MGHRA, CDR2 YSYEKL. CDR3 length: 16 residues.

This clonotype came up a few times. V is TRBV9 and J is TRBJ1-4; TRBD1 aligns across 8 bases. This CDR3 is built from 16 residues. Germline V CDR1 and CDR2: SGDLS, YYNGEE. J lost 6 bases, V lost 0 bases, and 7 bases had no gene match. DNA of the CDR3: TGTGCCAGCAGCGTAGGCCAGGGGGCGAGGGATGAAAAACTGTTTTTT. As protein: CASSVGQGARDEKLFF.

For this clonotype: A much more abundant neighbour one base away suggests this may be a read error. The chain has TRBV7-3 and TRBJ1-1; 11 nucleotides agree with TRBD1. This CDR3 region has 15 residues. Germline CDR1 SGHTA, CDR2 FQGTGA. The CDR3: CAGSFGQGAQKEAFF. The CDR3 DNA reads TGTGCCGGCAGCTTTGGACAGGGGGCGCAAAAAGAAGCTTTCTTT.

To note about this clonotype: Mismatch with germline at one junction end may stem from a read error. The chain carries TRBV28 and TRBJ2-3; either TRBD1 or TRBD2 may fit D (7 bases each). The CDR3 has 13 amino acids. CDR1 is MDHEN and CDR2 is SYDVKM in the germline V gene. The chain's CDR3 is CASSLRGTDAQYF. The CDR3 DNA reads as TGTGCCAGCAGTTTGCGGGGGACAGATGCGCAGTATTTT.

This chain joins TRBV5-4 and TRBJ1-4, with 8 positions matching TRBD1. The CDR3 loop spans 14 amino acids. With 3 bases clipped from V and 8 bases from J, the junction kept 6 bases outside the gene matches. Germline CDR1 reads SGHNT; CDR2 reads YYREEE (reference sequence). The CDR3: CASSSGQGREKLFF. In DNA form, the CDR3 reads TGTGCCAGCAGCTCCGGACAGGGACGCGAAAAACTGTTTTTT.

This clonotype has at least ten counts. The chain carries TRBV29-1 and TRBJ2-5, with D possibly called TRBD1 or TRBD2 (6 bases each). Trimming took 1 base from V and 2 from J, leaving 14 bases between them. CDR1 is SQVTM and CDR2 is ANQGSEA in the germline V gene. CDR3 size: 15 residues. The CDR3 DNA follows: TGCAGCGTTGAAGCGGGGGCAGATATTCAAGAGACCCAGTACTTC. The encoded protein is CSVEAGADIQETQYF.

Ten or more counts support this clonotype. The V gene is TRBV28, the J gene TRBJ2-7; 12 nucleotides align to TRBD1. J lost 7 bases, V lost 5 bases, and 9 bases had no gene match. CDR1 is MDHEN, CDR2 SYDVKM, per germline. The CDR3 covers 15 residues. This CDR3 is CASSTKGQGAREQYF. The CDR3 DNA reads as TGTGCCAGCAGTACAAAGGGACAGGGGGCGCGGGAGCAGTACTTC. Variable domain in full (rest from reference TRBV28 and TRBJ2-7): DVKVTQSSRYLVKRTGEKVFLECVQDMDHENMFWYRQDPGLGLRLIYFSYDVKMKEKGDIPEGYSVSREKKERFSLILESASTNQTSMYLCASSTKGQGAREQYFGPGTRLTVT.

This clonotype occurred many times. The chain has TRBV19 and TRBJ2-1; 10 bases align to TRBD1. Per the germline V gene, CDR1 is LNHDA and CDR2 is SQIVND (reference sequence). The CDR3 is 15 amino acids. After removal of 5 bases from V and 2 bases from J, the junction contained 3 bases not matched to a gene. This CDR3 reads CASSGQGEAYNEQFF. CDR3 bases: TGTGCCAGTAGTGGACAGGGGGAGGCCTACAATGAGCAGTTCTTC.

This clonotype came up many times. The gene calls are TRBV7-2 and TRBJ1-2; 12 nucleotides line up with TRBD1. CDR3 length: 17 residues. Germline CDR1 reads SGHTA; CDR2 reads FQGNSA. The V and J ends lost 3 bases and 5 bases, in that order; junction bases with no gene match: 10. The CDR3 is CASSFWFAGQGAYGYTF. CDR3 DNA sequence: TGTGCCAGCAGCTTTTGGTTCGCGGGACAGGGGGCTTATGGCTACACCTTC.

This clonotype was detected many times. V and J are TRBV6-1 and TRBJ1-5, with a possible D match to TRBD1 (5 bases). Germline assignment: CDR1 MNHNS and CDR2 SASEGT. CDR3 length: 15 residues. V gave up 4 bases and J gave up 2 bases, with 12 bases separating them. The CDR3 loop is CASSGRQGGNQPQHF. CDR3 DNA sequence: TGTGCCAGCAGTGGTAGGCAGGGTGGCAATCAGCCCCAGCATTTT.

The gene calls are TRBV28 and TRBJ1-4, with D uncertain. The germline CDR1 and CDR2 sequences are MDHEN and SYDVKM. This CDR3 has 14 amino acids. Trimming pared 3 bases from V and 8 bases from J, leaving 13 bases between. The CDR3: CASSLGGRKEKLFF. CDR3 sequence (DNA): TGTGCCAGCAGTTTGGGCGGCCGGAAGGAAAAACTGTTTTTT.

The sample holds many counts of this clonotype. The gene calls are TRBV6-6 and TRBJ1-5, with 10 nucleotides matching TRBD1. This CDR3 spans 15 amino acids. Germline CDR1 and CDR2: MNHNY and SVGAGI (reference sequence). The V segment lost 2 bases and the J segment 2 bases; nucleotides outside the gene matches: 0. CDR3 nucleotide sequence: TGTGCCAGCAGTTACGGGACAGGGGGCAATCAGCCCCAGCATTTT. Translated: CASSYGTGGNQPQHF.

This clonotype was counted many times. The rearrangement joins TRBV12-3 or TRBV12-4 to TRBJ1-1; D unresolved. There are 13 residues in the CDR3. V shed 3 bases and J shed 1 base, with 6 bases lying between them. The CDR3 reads CASSFARNTEAFF. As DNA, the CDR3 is TGTGCCAGCAGTTTTGCGAGGAACACTGAAGCTTTCTTT.

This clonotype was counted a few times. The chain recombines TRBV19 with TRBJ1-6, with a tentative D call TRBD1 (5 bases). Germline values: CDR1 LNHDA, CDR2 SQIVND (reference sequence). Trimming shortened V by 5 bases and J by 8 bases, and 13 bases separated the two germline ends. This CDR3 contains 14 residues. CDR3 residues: CASSPRDRHSPLHF. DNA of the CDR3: TGTGCCAGTAGTCCACGGGACCGTCATTCACCCCTCCACTTT. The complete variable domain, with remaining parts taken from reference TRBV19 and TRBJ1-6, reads DGGITQSPKYLFRKEGQNVTLSCEQNLNHDAMYWYRQDPGQGLRLIYYSQIVNDFQKGDIAEGYSVSREKKESFPLTVTSAQKNPTAFYLCASSPRDRHSPLHFGNGTRLTVT.

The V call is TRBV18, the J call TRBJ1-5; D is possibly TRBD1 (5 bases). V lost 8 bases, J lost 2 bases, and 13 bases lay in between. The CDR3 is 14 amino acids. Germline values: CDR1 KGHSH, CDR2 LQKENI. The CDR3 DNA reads TGTGCCAGCAACCCGCAGGGAGGCAATCAGCCCCAGCATTTT. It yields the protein CASNPQGGNQPQHF.

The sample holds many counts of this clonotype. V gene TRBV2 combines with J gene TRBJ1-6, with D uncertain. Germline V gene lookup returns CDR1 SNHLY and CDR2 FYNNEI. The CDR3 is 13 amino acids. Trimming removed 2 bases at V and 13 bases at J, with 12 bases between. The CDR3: CASSERVGDPLHF. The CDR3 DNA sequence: TGTGCCAGCAGTGAAAGGGTAGGCGATCCCCTCCACTTT.

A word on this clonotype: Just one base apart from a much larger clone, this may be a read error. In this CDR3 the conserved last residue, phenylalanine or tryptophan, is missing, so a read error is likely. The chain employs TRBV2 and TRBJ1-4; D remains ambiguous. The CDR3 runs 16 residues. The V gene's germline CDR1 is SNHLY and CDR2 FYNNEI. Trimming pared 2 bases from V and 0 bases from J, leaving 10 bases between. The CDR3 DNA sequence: TGTGCCAGCAGTGAATTTCAGCTCGCAACTAATGAAAAACTGTTTGTT. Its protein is CASSEFQLATNEKLFV.

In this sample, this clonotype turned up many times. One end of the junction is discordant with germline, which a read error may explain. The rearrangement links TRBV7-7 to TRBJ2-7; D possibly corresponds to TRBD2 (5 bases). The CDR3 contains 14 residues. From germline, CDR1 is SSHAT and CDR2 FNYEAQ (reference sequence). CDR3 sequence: CASSVAPGSYEQYF. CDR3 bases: TGTGCTAGCAGCGTCGCCCCGGGGAGCTACGAGCAGTACTTC.

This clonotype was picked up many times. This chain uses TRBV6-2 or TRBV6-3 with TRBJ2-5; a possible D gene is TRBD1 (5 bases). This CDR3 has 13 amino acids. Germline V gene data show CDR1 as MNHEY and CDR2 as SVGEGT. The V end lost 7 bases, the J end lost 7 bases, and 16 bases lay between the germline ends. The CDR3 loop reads CASTNRILGTQYF. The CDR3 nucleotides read TGTGCCAGCACCAACAGGATACTTGGGACCCAGTACTTC.

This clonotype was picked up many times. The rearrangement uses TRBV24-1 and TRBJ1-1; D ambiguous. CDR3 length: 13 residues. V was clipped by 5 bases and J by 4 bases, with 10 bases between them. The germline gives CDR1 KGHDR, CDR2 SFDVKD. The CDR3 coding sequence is TGTGCCACCAGTGGGGGTAGGAGCACTGAAGCTTTCTTT. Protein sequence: CATSGGRSTEAFF.